The T cell receptor (beta chain) described here comes from a study of T cell repertoires in cytomegalovirus infection. Study overall: Peptides in the study included HLA-C-restricted and HLA-B-restricted CMV epitopes.

V shed 2 bases and J shed 2 bases, with 11 bases lying between them. The CDR3 loop spans 15 amino acids. The study's findings and limits: Identification of carriers of CMV plus the relevant HLA was performed using cumulative public TCR beta family frequency. HLA-C-restricted CMV-specific TCR beta clonotypes were dominant in the ex vivo response.

TCRdb reanalysed the reads using MiXCR and keeps one entry per CDR3 protein. The repertoire holds 570,000 or so distinct CDR3 sequences, with just under 40% as singletons. A note on this clonotype: Its antigen is not known.

The sample consisted of cultured PBMCs, taken from culture after CMV antigen stimulation. This sequence joins TRBV12-3 or TRBV12-4 and TRBJ2-3, with D maybe TRBD2 (6 bases). The source is a human donor in good health (CMV status not recorded). Some clones in this sample may be carry-over from other donors' samples. The CDR3 sequence is CASSLLRGPTDTQYF. The CDR3 DNA sequence: TGTGCCAGCAGTTTATTGCGGGGCCCCACAGATACGCAGTATTTT.